A single sample gave rise to the 28 T cell receptor beta chains below, sequenced in a study of T cells in narcolepsy. Generated by immunoSEQ multiplex PCR, the TCRdb table keeps only in-frame clones and is missing some. The sample shows about 24,000 clones, approximately 62% of them seen only once. The sequenced material came from memory (CD45RA-) CD4+ T cells from blood. The source is a human donor in good health.

The chain is built from TRBV9 and TRBJ1-6, with 8 bases identical to TRBD1. Germline values: CDR1 SGDLS, CDR2 YYNGEE. The ends lost 4 bases at V and 7 bases at J; junction bases unmatched: 13. There are 17 residues in the CDR3. This CDR3 reads CASSPEPSGGKNSPLHF. The CDR3 DNA is TGTGCCAGCAGCCCAGAGCCGTCAGGGGGCAAAAATTCACCCCTCCACTTT. Using reference TRBV9 and TRBJ1-6 for the parts outside the CDR3, the full variable domain is DSGVTQTPKHLITATGQRVTLRCSPRSGDLSVYWYQQSLDQGLQFLIQYYNGEERAKGNILERFSAQQFPDLHSELNLSSLELGDSALYFCASSPEPSGGKNSPLHFGNGTRLTVT.

The chain carries TRBV11-3 and TRBJ2-1; D may correspond to TRBD1 or TRBD2 (5 bases each). CDR1 and CDR2 (germline): SGHNT, YENEEA. V lost 2 bases and J 11 bases, leaving 10 bases between the germline ends. This CDR3 region has 12 residues. CDR3 region: CASSLIQGQQFF. DNA of the CDR3: TGTGCCAGCAGCTTAATTCAGGGACAGCAGTTCTTC.

The CDR3 DNA reads TGTGCCTGGGGGGAGCGGGCATGGGAGTTCTTC. Translated: CAWGERAWEFF. The V gene is TRBV30, the J gene TRBJ2-1, with D possibly matching TRBD2 (6 bases). This CDR3 has 11 residues. V was trimmed by 5 bases and J by 14 bases, leaving 16 bases between them. CDR1 is GTSNPN and CDR2 is SVGIG in the germline V gene (reference sequence).

The genes are TRBV14 and TRBJ1-2, with 7 bases that match TRBD1. Trimming removed 4 bases from V and 2 bases from J; junction bases left unmatched: 4. The CDR3 length is 14 residues. The germline V gene encodes CDR1 SGHDN and CDR2 FVKESK. CDR3 region: CASSRDRVNYGYTF. CDR3 nucleotides: TGTGCCAGCAGCCGTGACAGGGTAAACTATGGCTACACCTTC.

This clone was detected a few times. The genes are TRBV6-1 and TRBJ2-4, with D unresolved. The CDR3 runs 15 residues. V was cut by 3 bases and J by 6 bases, with 15 bases left in between. CDR1 MNHNS and CDR2 SASEGT come from the germline V gene. The CDR3 DNA sequence: TGTGCCAGCAGTGAGTGGGCCTGGTCGGGAAACATTCAGTACTTC. Amino acid sequence: CASSEWAWSGNIQYF.

The CDR3 here is CASSLVGLIGMNTEAFF. In DNA, the CDR3 is TGTGCCAGCAGCTTAGTGGGACTGATAGGAATGAACACTGAAGCTTTCTTT. The chain is built from TRBV13 and TRBJ1-1; a possible D gene is TRBD1 (5 bases). The CDR3 extends over 17 amino acids. Trimming shortened V by 1 base and J by 0 bases, and 15 bases separated the two germline ends. From germline, CDR1 is PRHDT and CDR2 FYEKMQ (reference sequence).

This chain links TRBV28 with TRBJ1-5; tentative D call: TRBD1 (5 bases). From germline, CDR1 is MDHEN and CDR2 SYDVKM. The CDR3 runs 15 residues. Deletions cut 5 bases from V and 5 bases from J, with 16 bases between. The CDR3 DNA is TGTGCCAGCAGTCTACTCTCGGGGGGTCATCAGCCCCAGCATTTT. Translating gives CASSLLSGGHQPQHF.

This clone was seen only once. This rearrangement joins TRBV28 to TRBJ2-1, with 11 nucleotides matching TRBD2. Germline V CDR1 and CDR2: MDHEN, SYDVKM. The CDR3 is 15 residues long. J lost 6 bases, V lost 6 bases, and 7 bases had no gene match. The chain's CDR3 is CASRPLAGGVNEQFF. The CDR3, as DNA: TGTGCCAGCAGACCCCTAGCGGGAGGTGTCAATGAGCAGTTCTTC.

The chain is built from TRBV4-3 and TRBJ2-1, with a possible D match to TRBD1 (5 bases). The V gene's germline CDR1 is LGHNA and CDR2 YSLEER. The CDR3 consists of 13 residues. V lost 4 bases to trimming and J lost 8 bases, with 12 bases between them. The chain's CDR3 is CASSPDRLDEQFF. The CDR3 DNA reads TGCGCCAGCAGCCCAGACAGATTAGATGAGCAGTTCTTC.

V usage is TRBV7-8 and J usage is TRBJ2-1; no clear D. V lost 4 bases and J lost 4, with 8 bases in between. CDR1 is SGHVS and CDR2 is FQNEAQ in the germline V gene. This CDR3 region has 13 residues. The CDR3, as DNA: TGTGCCAGCAGCTCGAAATTGTACAATGAGCAGTTCTTC. This translates into CASSSKLYNEQFF.

The chain combines TRBV6-1 with TRBJ1-5, with no clear D. V was trimmed by 5 bases and J by 5 bases, leaving 10 bases between them. The germline V gene encodes CDR1 MNHNS and CDR2 SASEGT. The CDR3 contains 13 residues. As DNA, the CDR3 is TGTGCCAGCAGTCCGGGGTCGTATCAGCCCCAGCATTTT. Protein: CASSPGSYQPQHF.

The chain joins TRBV5-1 to TRBJ2-2, with D possibly matching TRBD1 (5 bases). V shed 1 base and J shed 5 bases, with 12 bases lying between them. CDR1 and CDR2 from the germline V gene are SGHRS and YFSETQ. The CDR3 totals 15 residues. Written as DNA, the CDR3 is TGCGCCAGCAGCTTGTTTCAGGGTGGAACCGGGGAGCTGTTTTTT. Amino acids: CASSLFQGGTGELFF.

The rearrangement uses TRBV20-1 and TRBJ2-1; D ambiguous. The germline V gene has CDR1 DFQATT and CDR2 SNEGSKA (reference sequence). The CDR3 is made up of 11 amino acids. The V end was cut by 5 bases, the J end by 7 bases, with 9 bases between. The CDR3 sequence is CSALSQNEQFF. DNA of the CDR3: TGCAGTGCTTTGAGCCAGAATGAGCAGTTCTTC.

This clone was counted a few times. The chain has TRBV11-3 and TRBJ1-1; the D is unclear. The CDR3 covers 12 residues. Trimming stripped 1 base from V and 8 bases from J, with 8 bases between. CDR1 SGHNT and CDR2 YENEEA come from the germline V gene. The CDR3 coding sequence is TGTGCCAGCAGCTTAGCTCCCCGGGAAGCTTTCTTT. Amino acid sequence: CASSLAPREAFF.

V usage is TRBV30 and J usage is TRBJ1-1, with D maybe TRBD1 (6 bases). Germline CDR1 GTSNPN, CDR2 SVGIG (reference sequence). V lost 8 bases to trimming and J lost 7 bases, with 14 bases between them. The CDR3 is 11 residues long. In nucleotides, the CDR3 is TGTGCCGGGGGGGCGAGGGGTGAAGCTTTCTTT. It is translated as CAGGARGEAFF.

This clone came up a few times. The chain links TRBV21-1 to TRBJ2-7; the D call in the table, TRBD2, was not verified against the DNA. TRBV21-1 corresponds to a pseudogene. The CDR3 loop spans 14 amino acids. This chain's CDR3 is CASSQGAVSYEQYF. In nucleotides, the CDR3 is TGTGCCAGCAGCCAAGGAGCGGTTTCCTACGAGCAGTACTTC.

V usage is TRBV6-1 and J usage is TRBJ2-2; D is perhaps TRBD2 (6 bases). V gave up 8 bases and J gave up 0 bases, with 7 bases separating them. There are 13 residues in the CDR3. Germline lookup yields CDR1 MNHNS and CDR2 SASEGT. For the CDR3, the DNA is TGTGCCAGCGGGGAGGCGAACACCGGGGAGCTGTTTTTT. Its translation: CASGEANTGELFF.

For the CDR3, the DNA is TGCAGCGTTGTACTAGCGGGAGGGCAAGGAGATACGCAGTATTTT. Residues: CSVVLAGGQGDTQYF. The rearrangement joins TRBV29-1 to TRBJ2-3; 13 nucleotides match TRBD2. Germline CDR1 and CDR2: SQVTM and ANQGSEA. V dropped 4 bases and J dropped 5; count of bases not matched to a gene: 6. This CDR3 comprises 15 residues.

As regards this clone: A junction end diverges from the germline sequence, so it may reflect a read error. The chain combines TRBV15 with TRBJ2-1; weak D call: TRBD1 (5 bases). The CDR3 extends over 16 amino acids. CDR1 LNHNV and CDR2 YYDKDF come from the germline V gene (reference sequence). The DNA for the CDR3 is TGTGCCACCAGCGGAGATAGACAGAAGAATCGGAATGAGCAGTTCTTC. Translating it yields CATSGDRQKNRNEQFF.

The chain couples TRBV4-1 to TRBJ1-3; D unresolved. CDR3 size: 15 residues. V dropped 0 bases and J dropped 3 bases, with 9 bases sitting between them. CDR1 MGHRA and CDR2 YSYEKL come from the germline V gene. Here the CDR3 reads CASSQEAGLGNTIYF. The CDR3 DNA is TGCGCCAGCAGCCAAGAAGCGGGCCTTGGAAACACCATATATTTT.

This sequence joins TRBV2 and TRBJ2-3; the match to TRBD2 covers 8 bases. The CDR3 is made up of 15 amino acids. Per the germline V gene, CDR1 is SNHLY and CDR2 is FYNNEI. J lost 1 base, V lost 7 bases, and 7 bases had no gene match. CDR3 bases: TGTGCCAGCAAGGGGGTAGCGGGACGCACAGATACGCAGTATTTT. Its translation is CASKGVAGRTDTQYF.

This chain links TRBV30 with TRBJ1-2; 10 bases map to TRBD1. V was clipped by 0 bases and J by 1 base; unmatched bases: 2. The germline V gene encodes CDR1 GTSNPN and CDR2 SVGIG (reference sequence). The CDR3 runs to 15 residues. The CDR3 sequence is CAWSVRDRGNYGYTF. CDR3 bases: TGTGCCTGGAGTGTACGGGACAGGGGTAACTATGGCTACACCTTC. The whole variable domain, remainder taken from reference TRBV30 and TRBJ1-2, is SQTIHQWPATLVQPVGSPLSLECTVEGTSNPNLYWYRQAAGRGLQLLFYSVGIGQISSEVPQNLSASRPQDRQFILSSKKLLLSDSGFYLCAWSVRDRGNYGYTFGSGTRLTVV.

This clone was seen only a few times. The genes are TRBV7-8 and TRBJ2-4; D call uncertain. The CDR3 contains 16 residues. Germline assignment: CDR1 SGHVS and CDR2 FQNEAQ. The V end was cut by 4 bases, the J end by 2 bases, with 15 bases between. Written as DNA, the CDR3 is TGTGCCAGCAGCTCCGAGGCCAGCGAAACCAAAAACATTCAGTACTTC. Protein: CASSSEASETKNIQYF.

This chain connects TRBV6-1 to TRBJ1-6; D unclear. Trimming pared 11 bases from V and 7 bases from J, leaving 15 bases between. Per the germline V gene, CDR1 is MNHNS and CDR2 is SASEGT. The CDR3 runs to 13 residues. The CDR3 loop reads CASRGGRNSPLHF. CDR3 in DNA: TGTGCCTCCCGGGGAGGGAGAAATTCACCCCTCCACTTT.

This chain joins TRBV5-1 and TRBJ1-5; no firm D call. V was pared by 5 bases and J by 4 bases, with 16 bases between. This CDR3 has 15 amino acids. Germline V gene sequence: CDR1 SGHRS, CDR2 YFSETQ. CDR3 sequence (DNA): TGCGCCAGCAGATCCGGGGTTTCAGCTAATCAGCCCCAGCATTTT. Amino acid sequence: CASRSGVSANQPQHF.

This clone has only a few counts. The V call is TRBV5-1, the J call TRBJ1-3; maybe TRBD1 (5 bases). Germline lookup yields CDR1 SGHRS and CDR2 YFSETQ. V lost 5 bases and J 4 bases, leaving 13 bases between the germline ends. This CDR3 is 14 amino acids long. The CDR3, as DNA: TGCGCCAGCAGGCCATCAGGGTCCGGAAACACCATATATTTT. It translates to CASRPSGSGNTIYF.

This clone was recorded a few times. V and J are TRBV28 and TRBJ2-7; 7 positions match TRBD1. CDR1 MDHEN and CDR2 SYDVKM come from the germline V gene. Germline trimming cut 6 bases from V and 4 bases from J; bases unmatched to any gene: 15. This CDR3 region has 16 residues. The CDR3 DNA is TGTGCCAGCAGCTCCCAACAGGGGACCTATTTTTACGAGCAGTACTTC. Protein sequence: CASSSQQGTYFYEQYF.

The chain recombines TRBV29-1 with TRBJ2-5, with 7 bases matching TRBD1. Germline lookup yields CDR1 SQVTM and CDR2 ANQGSEA. This CDR3 comprises 13 residues. The J segment lost 1 base and the V segment lost 4 bases, leaving 3 bases of the junction unmatched. The DNA for the CDR3 is TGCAGCGTTGGAGGGACAGCCCAAGAGACCCAGTACTTC. It specifies CSVGGTAQETQYF.